Shown below are 27 T cell receptor beta chains from a single sample sequenced in a study of shared clonotypes between healthy human individuals. Only in-frame clones appear in the TCRdb table, and some are missing; sequencing was by immunoSEQ multiplex PCR. Of over a million clones in the sample, more than 65% were seen once. Sequenced: memory CD4+ T cells sorted from blood. Subset meaning: CD45RA-negative fraction. The receptor set was obtained from a man younger than 35 in good health.

The gene calls are TRBV11-2 and TRBJ1-1; TRBD1 matches 9 bases. The V gene's germline CDR1 is SGHAT and CDR2 FQNNGV. The CDR3 spans 15 residues. With V trimmed by 6 bases and J by 3 bases, 8 bases remained unmatched. CDR3 amino acids: CASRENRGQYTEAFF. The CDR3 nucleotides are TGTGCCAGCAGGGAAAACAGGGGGCAGTACACTGAAGCTTTCTTT.

This chain links TRBV10-1 with TRBJ2-2; possibly TRBD1 for D (6 bases). This CDR3 has 13 amino acids. V was clipped by 6 bases and J by 5 bases, with 10 bases between them. Germline assignment: CDR1 WNHNN and CDR2 SYGVQD (reference sequence). CDR3 residues: CASREQGTGELFF. CDR3 bases: TGCGCCAGCAGGGAACAGGGTACCGGGGAGCTGTTTTTT.

This chain connects TRBV5-1 to TRBJ2-2; 9 nucleotides align to TRBD1. This CDR3 has 14 amino acids. Trimming cost V 0 bases and J 7 bases; bases outside gene matches: 1. Germline CDR1 SGHRS, CDR2 YFSETQ. The CDR3 DNA sequence: TGCGCCAGCAGCTTGGGACAGGGGGACGGGGAGCTGTTTTTT. Amino acid sequence: CASSLGQGDGELFF.

This chain uses TRBV15 with TRBJ1-1; D is uncertain. Germline assignment: CDR1 LNHNV and CDR2 YYDKDF (reference sequence). CDR3 length: 13 residues. With 0 bases removed from V and 8 bases from J, the gap between germline ends came to 10 bases. The CDR3 bases are TGTGCCACCAGCAGAGATCCGGGATACGAAGCTTTCTTT. It yields the protein CATSRDPGYEAFF.

About this clone itself: Other nucleotide sequences from this sample produce the same CDR3. The V call is TRBV18, the J call TRBJ1-2, with TRBD1 identical over 10 bases. Germline assignment: CDR1 KGHSH and CDR2 LQKENI. With 4 bases clipped from V and 1 base from J, the junction kept 3 bases outside the gene matches. The CDR3 length is 15 residues. The CDR3 sequence is CASSLGTGDNYGYTF. CDR3 coding DNA: TGTGCCAGCTCACTAGGGACAGGGGATAACTATGGCTACACCTTC. The complete variable domain, with remaining parts taken from reference TRBV18 and TRBJ1-2, reads NAGVMQNPRHLVRRRGQEARLRCSPMKGHSHVYWYRQLPEEGLKFMVYLQKENIIDESGMPKERFSAEFPKEGPSILRIQQVVRGDSAAYFCASSLGTGDNYGYTFGSGTRLTVV.

This clone was seen only a few times. This chain links TRBV28 with TRBJ1-5; D not certain. Germline lookup yields CDR1 MDHEN and CDR2 SYDVKM. V lost 8 bases, J lost 3 bases, and 8 bases lay in between. The CDR3 spans 12 residues. The CDR3 DNA reads as TGTGCCAGCGGACCGCTCAATCAGCCCCAGCATTTT. Translation: CASGPLNQPQHF.

V gene TRBV6-5 combines with J gene TRBJ1-1, with D perhaps TRBD1 (5 bases). With 3 bases removed from V and 5 bases from J, the gap between germline ends came to 13 bases. The germline gives CDR1 MNHEY, CDR2 SVGAGI. The CDR3 has 14 residues. The CDR3 region has the DNA TGTGCCAGCAGTTATCGAGGGACGGAGACTGAAGCTTTCTTT. Protein: CASSYRGTETEAFF.

The V gene is TRBV5-1, the J gene TRBJ2-5; possible D gene TRBD1, 6 bases. Trimming took off 4 bases at V and 2 bases at J, with 18 bases between the two ends. This CDR3 is built from 16 residues. Germline lookup yields CDR1 SGHRS and CDR2 YFSETQ. The CDR3 reads CASSRTGRTGQETQYF. In nucleotides, the CDR3 is TGCGCCAGCAGCCGAACAGGGCGAACCGGTCAAGAGACCCAGTACTTC.

As concerns this clone: Since a much larger clone is just one base distant, this may be a read error. The rearrangement links TRBV5-4 to TRBJ2-2, with D unclear. V was trimmed by 0 bases and J by 1 base, leaving 4 bases between them. This CDR3 region has 14 residues. Looked up from germline, CDR1 is SGHNT and CDR2 is YYREEE (reference sequence). CDR3 coding DNA: TGTGCCAGCAGCTTGGGGGGGAACACCGGGGAGCTGTTTTTT. Amino acid sequence: CASSLGGNTGELFF.

About this clone: Distinct nucleotide sequences in the sample also encode this CDR3. This rearrangement joins TRBV6-5 to TRBJ1-6, with TRBD1 as a possible D gene (6 bases). The CDR3 runs to 16 residues. CDR1 MNHEY and CDR2 SVGAGI come from the germline V gene. V was shortened by 2 bases and J by 9 bases, with 17 bases between the two germline ends. The CDR3 loop reads CASSYAPGQGTSPLHF. CDR3 coding DNA: TGTGCCAGCAGTTACGCTCCGGGGCAGGGGACTTCACCCCTCCACTTT.

The J gene is TRBJ1-2, the V gene TRBV7-2, with unresolved D. Trimming stripped 0 bases from V and 4 bases from J, with 3 bases between. Germline V CDR1 and CDR2: SGHTA, FQGNSA. The CDR3 length is 12 residues. The chain's CDR3 is CASSLAPYGYTF. The DNA for the CDR3 is TGTGCCAGCAGCTTAGCCCCCTATGGCTACACCTTC.

The chain joins TRBV5-1 to TRBJ1-4, with unresolved D. Germline V gives CDR1 SGHRS, CDR2 YFSETQ. V lost 7 bases, J lost 8 bases, and 18 bases lay in between. The CDR3 loop spans 14 amino acids. The CDR3 reads CASGTSLEGEKLFF. The CDR3 region has the DNA TGCGCCAGCGGAACAAGCCTTGAAGGAGAAAAACTGTTTTTT.

The genes are TRBV5-5 and TRBJ2-5; 9 nucleotides align to TRBD2. The V and J ends lost 0 bases and 2 bases, in that order; junction bases with no gene match: 5. Germline assignment: CDR1 SGHKS and CDR2 YYEKEE (reference sequence). The CDR3 is 16 residues long. CDR3 in amino acids: CASSLAVSGGQETQYF. The CDR3 DNA follows: TGTGCCAGCAGCTTGGCGGTTAGCGGGGGACAAGAGACCCAGTACTTC.

This clone was seen more than once but under ten times. This chain connects TRBV7-9 to TRBJ1-2, with D possibly being TRBD1 (6 bases). Germline V lookup: CDR1 SEHNR, CDR2 FQNEAQ (reference sequence). V dropped 5 bases and J dropped 6 bases, with 16 bases sitting between them. The CDR3 loop spans 14 amino acids. CDR3 DNA sequence: TGTGCCAGCAGCCCGGAATGGCCAGGGGATGGCTACACCTTC. The encoded protein is CASSPEWPGDGYTF.

This chain joins TRBV5-4 and TRBJ1-2, with 8 bases that match TRBD1. From germline, CDR1 is SGHNT and CDR2 YYREEE (reference sequence). The CDR3 spans 17 residues. The ends lost 4 bases at V and 8 bases at J; junction bases unmatched: 19. The CDR3: CASSTPGTGPRSVGYTF. DNA of the CDR3: TGTGCCAGCAGCACGCCCGGGACAGGCCCGAGGAGTGTGGGCTACACCTTC.

The rearrangement joins TRBV7-6 to TRBJ2-5, with 7 bases lining up with TRBD2. Germline values: CDR1 SGHVS, CDR2 FNYEAQ. J was trimmed by 2 bases and V by 4 bases; bases with no gene match: 10. This CDR3 spans 16 amino acids. The DNA for the CDR3 is TGTGCCAGCAGCTCATCCTTAGCGGGTACACAAGAGACCCAGTACTTC. It codes for CASSSSLAGTQETQYF.

This chain connects TRBV20-1 to TRBJ1-2; perhaps TRBD1 as D (5 bases). Trimming took 0 bases from V and 11 from J, leaving 10 bases between them. This CDR3 has 11 residues. Germline V gene sequence: CDR1 DFQATT, CDR2 SNEGSKA (reference sequence). In nucleotides, the CDR3 is TGCAGTGCTAGAGATAATGGGGCGTACACCTTC. This gives the protein CSARDNGAYTF.

This clone was observed a single time. The chain combines TRBV10-2 with TRBJ1-1; D call uncertain. The CDR3 spans 12 residues. V lost 0 bases and J lost 8, with 7 bases in between. Germline V lookup: CDR1 WSHSY, CDR2 SAAADI. CDR3 protein: CASSESMVEAFF. The CDR3 nucleotides are TGCGCCAGCAGTGAGTCGATGGTAGAAGCTTTCTTT.

This clone was detected only a few times. DNA of the CDR3: TGTGCCAGCGCTCCGGGGCATCTACCCTACGAGCAGTACTTC. This gives the protein CASAPGHLPYEQYF. J is TRBJ2-7 and V is TRBV11-2; either TRBD1 or TRBD2 may fit D (5 bases each). Germline assignment: CDR1 SGHAT and CDR2 FQNNGV. CDR3 length: 14 residues. Trimming removed 8 bases from V and 2 bases from J, with 16 bases in between. The whole variable domain, remainder taken from reference TRBV11-2 and TRBJ2-7, is EAGVAQSPRYKIIEKRQSVAFWCNPISGHATLYWYQQILGQGPKLLIQFQNNGVVDDSQLPKDRFSAERLKGVDSTLKIQPAKLEDSAVYLCASAPGHLPYEQYFGPGTRLTVT.

This clone was recorded a few times. The genes are TRBV10-3 and TRBJ2-7; perhaps TRBD1 as D (6 bases). There are 15 residues in the CDR3. Germline V gene sequence: CDR1 ENHRY, CDR2 SYGVKD. Trimming took 6 bases from V and 0 from J, leaving 15 bases between them. The CDR3 region is CAIRRTGTSSYEQYF. In nucleotides, the CDR3 is TGTGCCATCAGGAGGACCGGGACAAGCTCCTACGAGCAGTACTTC.

The J gene is TRBJ1-1, the V gene TRBV5-6, with TRBD1 matching over 8 bases. V lost 0 bases, J lost 8 bases, and 9 bases stayed unmatched. CDR1 and CDR2 (germline): SGHDT, YYEEEE. The CDR3 covers 15 residues. The CDR3 sequence: CASSLGQGTLIEAFF. The DNA of the CDR3 is TGTGCCAGCAGCTTGGGACAGGGGACTTTAATAGAAGCTTTCTTT.

This clone was observed a few times. The chain recombines TRBV11-3 with TRBJ1-1; 7 bases map to TRBD1. Per the germline V gene, CDR1 is SGHNT and CDR2 is YENEEA. Germline trimming cut 3 bases from V and 3 bases from J; bases unmatched to any gene: 1. The CDR3 has 13 residues. The CDR3 sequence is CASSFDRDTEAFF. The CDR3, as DNA: TGTGCCAGCAGCTTCGACAGGGACACTGAAGCTTTCTTT.

Details on this clone: At the DNA level, this CDR3 is encoded by other sequences in the same sample as well. This chain's CDR3 is CASKGSYEQYF. The CDR3, as DNA: TGTGCCAGCAAAGGGAGCTACGAGCAGTACTTC. The chain couples TRBV2 to TRBJ2-7, with D possibly matching TRBD2 (5 bases). With 7 bases removed from V and 3 bases from J, the gap between germline ends came to 7 bases. CDR1 is SNHLY and CDR2 is FYNNEI in the germline V gene. The CDR3 contains 11 residues.

This clone has just a few counts. The V call is TRBV15, the J call TRBJ2-2, with 7 bases aligning to TRBD1. Germline V lookup: CDR1 LNHNV, CDR2 YYDKDF (reference sequence). With V trimmed by 7 bases and J by 2 bases, 7 bases remained unmatched. The CDR3 is 15 amino acids. The CDR3 DNA reads as TGTGCCACCAACCCGGACAGGTTAAACACCGGGGAGCTGTTTTTT. Residues: CATNPDRLNTGELFF. Full variable domain (rest looked up from reference TRBV15 and TRBJ2-2): DAMVIQNPRYQVTQFGKPVTLSCSQTLNHNVMYWYQQKSSQAPKLLFHYYDKDFNNEADTPDNFQSRRPNTSFCFLDIRSPGLGDTAMYLCATNPDRLNTGELFFGEGSRLTVL.

This clone was detected once. J is TRBJ2-7 and V is TRBV27, with a weak D call TRBD2 (5 bases). The V and J ends lost 5 bases and 2 bases respectively, with 10 bases between them. CDR1 and CDR2 (germline): MNHEY, SMNVEV (reference sequence). The CDR3 has 13 amino acids. CDR3 nucleotide sequence: TGTGCCAGCAGTCCGGTCGGGGCCTACGAGCAGTACTTC. Translating gives CASSPVGAYEQYF.

The J gene is TRBJ2-7, the V gene TRBV7-9; D uncertain. Per germline, CDR1 SEHNR and CDR2 FQNEAQ (reference sequence). The CDR3 contains 16 residues. V was clipped by 4 bases and J by 3 bases, with 19 bases between them. The CDR3 region has the DNA TGTGCCAGCAGCTCACCTGAGGCGGTTGGAGTCTACGAGCAGTACTTC. The encoded protein is CASSSPEAVGVYEQYF.

The chain couples TRBV7-2 to TRBJ2-5; 13 bases line up with TRBD2. J was trimmed by 0 bases and V by 5 bases; bases with no gene match: 9. Germline V gene lookup returns CDR1 SGHTA and CDR2 FQGNSA. The CDR3 covers 18 residues. CDR3 protein: CASSPWTSGGAYQETQYF. The CDR3 bases are TGTGCCAGCAGCCCGTGGACTAGCGGGGGCGCGTACCAAGAGACCCAGTACTTC.